This is a list of T cell receptor beta chains from one sample in a study of T cells after yellow fever vaccination. One entry per CDR3 protein, called by TCRdb with MiXCR from the 5' RACE reads. The top ten hold around 17% of the sample, which has some 400,000 distinct CDR3 sequences, approximately 19% seen once. Sequences were derived from PBMCs, sampled before the yellow fever booster vaccination. The receptors derive from a man between 18 and 29 years old who received the YFV17D yellow fever vaccine. Each CDR3 is given with its conserved first and last residue. D genes are given only for firm matches. Rows may omit the clone size; those that give it use once, few, many or a size class.

TRBJ1-4	TRBV7-9	-	-	CASSLEDLPTTNEKLFF	TGTGCCAGCAGCCTTGAGGACCTTCCCACAACTAATGAAAAACTGTTTTTT
TRBJ2-5	TRBV11-2	-	-	CASGGMVQETQYF	TGTGCCAGCGGGGGAATGGTCCAAGAGACCCAGTACTTC
TRBJ2-2	TRBV7-9	-	-	CASSLATWNTGELFF	TGTGCCAGCAGCTTAGCAACGTGGAACACCGGGGAGCTGTTTTTT
TRBJ2-1	TRBV20-1	TRBD2	few	CSAQKLAGYNEQFF	TGCAGTGCCCAGAAGCTAGCGGGGTACAATGAGCAGTTCTTC
TRBJ2-1	TRBV12-5	TRBD2	-	CASGLVIASGGADEQFF	TGTGCTAGTGGTTTGGTAATAGCTAGCGGGGGGGCCGATGAGCAGTTCTTC
TRBJ1-1	TRBV12-3/TRBV12-4	-	few	CASSRRPNTEAFF	TGTGCCAGCAGTCGACGCCCGAACACTGAAGCTTTCTTT
TRBJ1-1	TRBV12-3/TRBV12-4	TRBD1	few	CASRAQTGGSNTEAFF	TGTGCCAGCAGGGCACAGACAGGGGGGTCGAACACTGAAGCTTTCTTT
TRBJ1-1	TRBV6-2/TRBV6-3	-	few	CASRGTEGNTEAFF	TGTGCCAGCAGAGGTACGGAGGGGAACACTGAAGCTTTCTTT
TRBJ1-1	TRBV7-9	-	-	CASSPTTGNTEAFF	TGTGCCAGCAGCCCTACGACAGGCAACACTGAAGCTTTCTTT
TRBJ1-6	TRBV6-5	-	few	CASSYSAGPSLHF	TGTGCCAGCAGTTACTCAGCCGGTCCATCCCTCCACTTT
TRBJ2-1	TRBV5-1	TRBD1	-	CASSLGQGPNEQFF	TGCGCCAGCAGCCTGGGACAGGGTCCGAATGAGCAGTTCTTC
TRBJ1-5	TRBV12-3/TRBV12-4	-	-	CASRAGPINQPQHF	TGTGCCAGCAGGGCGGGACCCATCAATCAGCCCCAGCATTTT
TRBJ2-7	TRBV5-1	-	few	CASKPLDGWTYEQYF	TGCGCCAGCAAGCCCTTGGACGGGTGGACCTACGAGCAGTACTTC
TRBJ2-3	TRBV10-3	TRBD1	few	CAISYGQGRDTQYF	TGTGCCATCAGCTATGGACAGGGGAGAGATACGCAGTATTTT
TRBJ2-3	TRBV5-1	-	many	CASRGAPQDTQYF	TGCGCCAGCAGGGGAGCTCCCCAAGATACGCAGTATTTT
TRBJ2-7	TRBV10-3	-	-	CAISTVSHEQYF	TGTGCCATCAGCACAGTATCCCACGAGCAGTACTTC
TRBJ2-5	TRBV3-1	TRBD2	-	CASSQDPGGGTQYF	TGTGCCAGCAGCCAAGATCCGGGGGGGGGGACCCAGTACTTC
TRBJ2-5	TRBV5-1	TRBD2	-	CASSHPTSGVQETQYF	TGCGCCAGCAGCCACCCCACTAGCGGGGTACAAGAGACCCAGTACTTC
TRBJ2-3	TRBV12-3/TRBV12-4	TRBD2	few	CASSLVAGERDTQYF	TGTGCCAGCAGTTTAGTGGCGGGGGAGAGAGATACGCAGTATTTT
TRBJ2-4	TRBV7-2	TRBD2	few	CASSPGGLGGVKNIQYF	TGTGCCAGCAGCCCGGGGGGGCTTGGTGGGGTCAAAAACATTCAGTACTTC
TRBJ1-6	TRBV6-5	-	-	CASTPQGGGESPLHF	TGTGCCAGCACCCCCCAAGGTGGGGGGGAATCACCCCTCCACTTT
TRBJ2-5	TRBV24-1	TRBD1	many	CATSDVRDRGIETQYF	TGTGCCACCAGTGATGTCCGGGACAGGGGGATAGAGACCCAGTACTTC
TRBJ2-2	TRBV29-1	TRBD1	-	CSVGRTGGITGELFF	TGCAGCGTGGGACGTACAGGGGGCATAACCGGGGAGCTGTTTTTT
TRBJ2-7	TRBV10-3	-	few	CAIMGGYEQYF	TGTGCCATCATGGGGGGCTACGAGCAGTACTTC
TRBJ2-5	TRBV7-8	-	-	CASSRQRQETQYF	TGTGCCAGCAGCAGACAGAGACAAGAGACCCAGTACTTC
TRBJ1-5	TRBV28	-	few	CASSYGLSIDYSNQPQHF	TGTGCCAGCAGCTACGGCCTATCGATCGATTATAGCAATCAGCCCCAGCATTTT
TRBJ2-2	TRBV6-2/TRBV6-3	-	-	CASIQAVGWVTGELFF	TGTGCCAGCATCCAAGCCGTAGGGTGGGTTACCGGGGAGCTGTTTTTT
TRBJ1-6	TRBV6-4	-	few	CASSDSRVGSPLHF	TGTGCCAGCAGTGACTCGAGGGTGGGATCACCCCTCCACTTT
TRBJ1-1	TRBV20-1	TRBD1	-	CSARDSDPRGAFF	TGCAGTGCTCGGGACAGCGATCCTAGGGGGGCTTTCTTT
TRBJ2-7	TRBV29-1	TRBD1	-	CSAGQGWYEQYF	TGCAGCGCGGGACAGGGGTGGTACGAGCAGTACTTC
TRBJ2-5	TRBV6-2/TRBV6-3	-	-	CASSREWGETQYF	TGTGCCAGCAGTAGGGAGTGGGGAGAGACCCAGTACTTC
TRBJ2-5	TRBV25-1	TRBD2	once	CASSEGTSGRLQETQYF	TGTGCCAGCAGTGAGGGGACTAGCGGAAGACTCCAAGAGACCCAGTACTTC
TRBJ1-3	TRBV4-3	-	many	CASSQDTAADGNTIYF	TGCGCCAGCAGCCAAGACACCGCCGCTGATGGAAACACCATATATTTT
TRBJ2-1	TRBV29-1	-	few	CSSDRNNEQFF	TGCAGCTCGGACAGAAACAATGAGCAGTTCTTC
TRBJ2-5	TRBV6-5	TRBD2	-	CASSYGSSGVQETQYF	TGTGCCAGCAGTTACGGGTCTAGCGGGGTTCAAGAGACCCAGTACTTC
TRBJ2-3	TRBV5-1	TRBD1	few	CASSFGDREPHTQYF	TGCGCCAGCAGCTTCGGGGACAGGGAGCCCCATACGCAGTATTTT
TRBJ2-7	TRBV7-3	TRBD1	few	CASSLQGQNYEQYF	TGTGCCAGCAGCTTACAGGGACAGAACTACGAGCAGTACTTC
TRBJ2-3	TRBV12-3/TRBV12-4	-	-	CASSSPLGQTQYF	TGTGCCAGCAGTTCTCCGTTGGGACAAACGCAGTATTTT
TRBJ2-2	TRBV4-3	TRBD2	-	CASSQRLAGGFNTGELFF	TGCGCCAGCAGCCAACGACTAGCGGGGGGGTTTAACACCGGGGAGCTGTTTTTT
TRBJ2-3	TRBV10-3	-	-	CAIRGVNLAQYF	TGTGCCATCAGGGGAGTGAACCTAGCGCAGTATTTT
TRBJ2-2	TRBV20-1	TRBD1	-	CSARPGTGVTGELFF	TGCAGTGCTAGACCTGGGACAGGGGTCACCGGGGAGCTGTTTTTT
TRBJ2-3	TRBV6-5	-	-	CASSVQRGSTDTQYF	TGTGCCAGCAGTGTACAACGGGGGAGCACAGATACGCAGTATTTT
TRBJ2-7	TRBV5-5	TRBD1	once	CASSLAPGQVSYEQYF	TGTGCCAGCAGCTTGGCCCCGGGACAGGTCTCCTACGAGCAGTACTTC
TRBJ2-1	TRBV6-1	TRBD2	-	CASSVSGGGIGEQFF	TGTGCCAGCTCTGTATCGGGGGGGGGCATAGGTGAGCAGTTCTTC
TRBJ1-1	TRBV5-1	-	many	CASSLGTSNLAFF	TGCGCCAGCAGCTTGGGGACCTCAAACTTAGCTTTCTTT
TRBJ2-5	TRBV20-1	-	few	CSAPRVETQYF	TGCAGTGCCCCCCGTGTAGAGACCCAGTACTTC
TRBJ1-1	TRBV28	-	-	CASSFLGSWTEAFF	TGTGCCAGCAGTTTCTTGGGGTCCTGGACTGAAGCTTTCTTT
TRBJ1-5	TRBV2	-	-	CASSVGTDSNQPQHF	TGTGCCAGCAGTGTAGGTACGGATAGCAATCAGCCCCAGCATTTT
TRBJ2-3	TRBV2	-	-	CASTPVTDTQYF	TGTGCCAGTACCCCGGTCACAGATACGCAGTATTTT
TRBJ2-1	TRBV4-3	-	-	CASSQGGLDLQAEQFF	TGCGCCAGCAGCCAAGGGGGTTTGGACTTGCAGGCTGAGCAGTTCTTC
TRBJ2-4	TRBV7-2	-	many	CASSAQTGFKNIQYF	TGTGCCAGCAGTGCTCAAACAGGCTTCAAAAACATTCAGTACTTC
TRBJ1-1	TRBV20-1	-	-	CSEYAPGTEAFF	TGCAGTGAATACGCCCCGGGGACTGAAGCTTTCTTT
TRBJ2-1	TRBV19	-	few	CASTPGVAGNEQFF	TGTGCCAGTACCCCTGGGGTTGCGGGCAATGAGCAGTTCTTC
TRBJ2-7	TRBV18	-	few	CASSPGMSSYEQYF	TGTGCCAGCTCACCTGGGATGAGCTCCTACGAGCAGTACTTC
TRBJ1-5	TRBV2	TRBD1	-	CASRDRGYQPQHF	TGTGCCAGCCGGGACAGGGGGTATCAGCCCCAGCATTTT
TRBJ1-1	TRBV5-1	-	-	CASSFSPEAFF	TGCGCCAGCAGCTTCTCACCAGAAGCTTTCTTT
TRBJ1-4	TRBV6-5	-	many	CASSRDRPRLGEKLFF	TGTGCCAGCAGCCGCGACAGGCCCAGACTCGGTGAAAAACTGTTTTTT
TRBJ1-6	TRBV12-3/TRBV12-4	-	-	CASSSPPGSYNSPLHF	TGTGCCAGCAGTTCACCCCCGGGGTCCTATAATTCACCCCTCCACTTT